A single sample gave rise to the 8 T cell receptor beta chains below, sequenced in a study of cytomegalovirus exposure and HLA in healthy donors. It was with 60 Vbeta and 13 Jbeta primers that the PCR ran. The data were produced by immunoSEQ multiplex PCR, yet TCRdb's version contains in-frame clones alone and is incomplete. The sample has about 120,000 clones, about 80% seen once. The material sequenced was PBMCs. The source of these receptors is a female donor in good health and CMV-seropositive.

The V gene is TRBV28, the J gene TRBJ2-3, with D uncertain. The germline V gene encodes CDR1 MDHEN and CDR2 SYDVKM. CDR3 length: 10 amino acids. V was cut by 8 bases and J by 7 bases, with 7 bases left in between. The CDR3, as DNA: TGTGCCAGCGGTCAGTATACGCAGTATTTT. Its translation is CASGQYTQYF. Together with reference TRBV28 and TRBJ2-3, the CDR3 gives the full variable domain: DVKVTQSSRYLVKRTGEKVFLECVQDMDHENMFWYRQDPGLGLRLIYFSYDVKMKEKGDIPEGYSVSREKKERFSLILESASTNQTSMYLCASGQYTQYFGPGTRLTVL.

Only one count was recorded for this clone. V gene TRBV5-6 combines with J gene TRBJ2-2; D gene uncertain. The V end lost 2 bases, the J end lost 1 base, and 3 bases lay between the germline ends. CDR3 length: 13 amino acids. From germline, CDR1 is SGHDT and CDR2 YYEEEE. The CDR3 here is CASSFQNTGELFF. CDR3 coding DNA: TGTGCCAGCAGCTTTCAGAACACCGGGGAGCTGTTTTTT.

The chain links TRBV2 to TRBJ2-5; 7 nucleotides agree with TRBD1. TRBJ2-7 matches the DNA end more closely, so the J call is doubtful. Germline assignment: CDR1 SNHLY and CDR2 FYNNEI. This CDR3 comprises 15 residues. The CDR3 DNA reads TGTGCCAGCACCCTAACGAGGACAGGCACCTACGAGCAGTACTTC. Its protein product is CASTLTRTGTYEQYF.

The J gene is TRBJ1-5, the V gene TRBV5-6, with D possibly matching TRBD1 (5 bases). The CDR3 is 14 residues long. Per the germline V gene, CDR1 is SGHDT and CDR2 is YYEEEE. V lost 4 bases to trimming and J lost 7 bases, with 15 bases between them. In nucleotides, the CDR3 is TGTGCCAGCAGCCTAGGGGAGGGCCCCCAGCCCCAGCATTTT. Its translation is CASSLGEGPQPQHF.

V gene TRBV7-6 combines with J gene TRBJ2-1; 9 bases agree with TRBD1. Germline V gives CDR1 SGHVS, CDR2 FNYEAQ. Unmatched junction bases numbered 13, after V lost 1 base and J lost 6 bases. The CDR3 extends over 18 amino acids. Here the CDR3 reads CASSLVTAGTGFGNEQFF. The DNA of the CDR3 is TGTGCCAGCAGCTTAGTAACTGCTGGGACAGGGTTCGGCAATGAGCAGTTCTTC.

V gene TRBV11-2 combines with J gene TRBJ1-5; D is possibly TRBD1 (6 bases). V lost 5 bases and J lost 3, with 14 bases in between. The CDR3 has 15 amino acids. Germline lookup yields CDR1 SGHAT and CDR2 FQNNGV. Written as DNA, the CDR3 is TGTGCCAGCAGCCCCGTACAGGGCCCCAATCAGCCCCAGCATTTT. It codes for CASSPVQGPNQPQHF.

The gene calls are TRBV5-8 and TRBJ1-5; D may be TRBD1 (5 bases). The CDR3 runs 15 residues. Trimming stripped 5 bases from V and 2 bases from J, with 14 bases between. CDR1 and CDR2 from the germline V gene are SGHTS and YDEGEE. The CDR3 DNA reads TGTGCCAGCAGGTCCTGGGGGGGAGGCAATCAGCCCCAGCATTTT. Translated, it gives CASRSWGGGNQPQHF.

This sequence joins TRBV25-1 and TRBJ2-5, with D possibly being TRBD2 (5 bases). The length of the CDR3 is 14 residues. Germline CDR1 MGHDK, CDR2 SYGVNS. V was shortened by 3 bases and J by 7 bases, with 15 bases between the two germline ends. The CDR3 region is CASSDAGGSRTQYF. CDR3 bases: TGTGCCAGCAGTGACGCGGGCGGTTCCCGGACCCAGTACTTC.